The 7 T cell receptor beta chains below all came from one sample that was sequenced in a study of T cells in Graves' hyperthyroidism and ophthalmopathy. From RNA transcripts, TCR beta CDR3 regions were amplified. The primer set for the first-round RT-PCR of the TCR CDR3 was HTBI. TCRdb re-derived calls from the multiplex PCR reads in MiXCR, one entry per CDR3 protein. The table includes a few hundred thousand distinct CDR3 sequences, around 14% detected once. The sequencing input was blood. Receptors were obtained from a woman aged 25 to 39 with Graves' hyperthyroidism.

In its sample, this clonotype was seen a few times. The genes are TRBV19 and TRBJ1-5; no clear D gene. V lost 3 bases to trimming and J lost 0 bases, with 6 bases between them. CDR3 length: 14 residues. The germline V gene has CDR1 LNHDA and CDR2 SQIVND (reference sequence). CDR3 region: CASSIAGSNQPQHF. The CDR3 coding sequence is TGTGCCAGTAGTATCGCGGGTAGCAATCAGCCCCAGCATTTT. The full variable domain, rest sourced from reference TRBV19 and TRBJ1-5, is DGGITQSPKYLFRKEGQNVTLSCEQNLNHDAMYWYRQDPGQGLRLIYYSQIVNDFQKGDIAEGYSVSREKKESFPLTVTSAQKNPTAFYLCASSIAGSNQPQHFGDGTRLSIL.

This clonotype showed up just a few times. The chain is built from TRBV19 and TRBJ1-5; no definite D call. V lost 3 bases, J lost 7 bases, and 16 bases lay in between. Per the germline V gene, CDR1 is LNHDA and CDR2 is SQIVND (reference sequence). The length of the CDR3 is 15 residues. CDR3 in amino acids: CASSIFPEFRQPQHF. The CDR3 nucleotides are TGTGCCAGTAGTATTTTCCCGGAGTTTAGACAGCCCCAGCATTTT.

The chain employs TRBV28 and TRBJ2-7, with D hard to call. Trimming shortened V by 7 bases and J by 2 bases, and 9 bases separated the two germline ends. The length of the CDR3 is 12 residues. Germline V gene sequence: CDR1 MDHEN, CDR2 SYDVKM. The CDR3 here is CASTKAPYEQYF. CDR3 nucleotide sequence: TGTGCCAGCACGAAAGCTCCCTACGAGCAGTACTTC.

This clonotype was counted at least ten times. The rearrangement joins TRBV12-3 or TRBV12-4 to TRBJ2-1; 9 nucleotides match TRBD1. CDR3 size: 15 residues. V lost 5 bases to trimming and J lost 9 bases; unmatched junction nucleotides: 11. The CDR3 reads CASSPGQGIGSEQFF. The DNA for the CDR3 is TGTGCCAGCAGTCCAGGACAGGGGATTGGTAGTGAGCAGTTCTTC.

About this clonotype itself: A clone one base away is much larger, so this may be a read error. The CDR3 nucleotides are TGTGCCAGCAGCTCAGCATCGGGCGGGAGTGCAGATACGCAGTATTTT. It specifies CASSSASGGSADTQYF. The rearrangement links TRBV7-9 to TRBJ2-3, with 7 bases fitting TRBD2. Trimming removed 4 bases from V and 4 bases from J; junction bases left unmatched: 11. Looked up from germline, CDR1 is SEHNR and CDR2 is FQNEAQ (reference sequence). This CDR3 has 16 amino acids.

The sample holds many counts of this clonotype. V usage is TRBV2 and J usage is TRBJ2-1; 13 bases map to TRBD2. CDR1 is SNHLY and CDR2 is FYNNEI in the germline V gene. Trimming at V came to 6 bases and at J to 9 bases, leaving 8 bases not matched to a gene. The CDR3 loop spans 15 amino acids. CDR3 DNA sequence: TGTGCCAGCAGACCACTAGCGGGAGGGCACGGTGAGCAGTTCTTC. Translated: CASRPLAGGHGEQFF.

The CDR3 region has the DNA TGTGCCAGCAGCTCGTTGCGGGAATCAGATACGCAGTATTTT. Encoded protein: CASSSLRESDTQYF. The chain employs TRBV7-9 and TRBJ2-3, with D possibly matching TRBD2 (6 bases). Germline V gene lookup returns CDR1 SEHNR and CDR2 FQNEAQ (reference sequence). The V end lost 4 bases, the J end lost 4 bases, and 12 bases lay between the germline ends. The CDR3 runs to 14 residues.